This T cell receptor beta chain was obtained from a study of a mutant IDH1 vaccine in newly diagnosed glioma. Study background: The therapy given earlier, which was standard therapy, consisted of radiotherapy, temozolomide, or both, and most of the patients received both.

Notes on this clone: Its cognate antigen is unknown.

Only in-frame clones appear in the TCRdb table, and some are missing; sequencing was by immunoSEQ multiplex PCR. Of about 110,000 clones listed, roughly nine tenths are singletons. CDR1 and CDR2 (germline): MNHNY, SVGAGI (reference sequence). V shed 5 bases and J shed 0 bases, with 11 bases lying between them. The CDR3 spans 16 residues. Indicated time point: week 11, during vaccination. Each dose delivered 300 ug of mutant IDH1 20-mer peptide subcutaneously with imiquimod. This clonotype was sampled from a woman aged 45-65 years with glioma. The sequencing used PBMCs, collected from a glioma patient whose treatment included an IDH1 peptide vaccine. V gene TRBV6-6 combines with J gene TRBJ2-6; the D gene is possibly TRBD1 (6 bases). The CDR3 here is CASSRRTVSGANVLTF. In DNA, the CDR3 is TGTGCCAGCAGTCGGAGGACAGTCTCTGGGGCCAACGTCCTGACTTTC.